Listed below are T cell receptor beta chains from one sample, sequenced in a study of OX40 agonist ivuxolimab in advanced cancers. Method: immunoSEQ multiplex PCR; TCRdb's copy keeps in-frame clones and lacks some. The table lists around 26,000 clones, approximately 89% of them singletons. The sample was CD4+ or CD8+ T cells sorted from blood, taken in a trial of the OX40 agonist ivuxolimab. The receptors originated from an adult with an advanced solid tumor such as melanoma, head and neck, liver or kidney cancer. Both conserved end residues are part of each CDR3. The D gene is left open where the match is weak. Clone size appears in some rows only: once, few, many, or a class for an expanded clone.

CDR3 DNA | CDR3 protein | D gene | V gene | clone size | J gene
TGTGCCAGCAGCCAAGGTCAGGGGAGCCCCTATGAGCAGTACTTC | CASSQGQGSPYEQYF | . | TRBV14 | . | TRBJ2-7
TGTGCCAGCAGCTTAGCAGGTGGCTACTCCTACGAGCAGTACTTC | CASSLAGGYSYEQYF | . | TRBV7-6 | . | TRBJ2-7
TGTGCCAGCAGCTCACTGGGACTAGCGGGGTTGTTTTCGTACGAGCAGTACTTC | CASSSLGLAGLFSYEQYF | TRBD2 | TRBV7-2 | . | TRBJ2-7
TGTGCCAGCAGCTGGCTAGCGGGGGTATACTACGAGCAGTACTTC | CASSWLAGVYYEQYF | TRBD2 | TRBV5-8 | . | TRBJ2-7
TGTGCCAGCAGCCAAGATCTTTCCCCGGGTTACTCCTACGAGCAGTACTTC | CASSQDLSPGYSYEQYF | . | TRBV14 | few | TRBJ2-7
TGTGCCAGCAGCTCGCCAGCCACAGATACGCAGTATTTT | CASSSPATDTQYF | . | TRBV7-9 | . | TRBJ2-3
TGTGCCAGCAGCGAACACAGGGGCTCTCAGCCCCAGCATTTT | CASSEHRGSQPQHF | TRBD1 | TRBV4-2 | . | TRBJ1-5
TGTGCCAGCAGCCAAGAAACTCAGGGGTATGAAGCTTTCTTT | CASSQETQGYEAFF | . | TRBV4-2 | . | TRBJ1-1
TGTGCCAGCAGTTCATATGGACAGGCGCTTAGCTATGGCTACACCTTC | CASSSYGQALSYGYTF | TRBD1 | TRBV27 | . | TRBJ1-2
TGTGCCAGCAGTGAATCCCCCGGACCCAGCGGGGGGGCGGGAGATACGCAGTATTTT | CASSESPGPSGGAGDTQYF | TRBD2 | TRBV2 | . | TRBJ2-3
TGTGCCAGCAGCTTATTCTCCGCAGATACGCAGTATTTT | CASSLFSADTQYF | . | TRBV7-2 | . | TRBJ2-3
TGCGCCAGCCGACTAGCGGGGGAGTACTCCTACAATGAGCAGTTCTTC | CASRLAGEYSYNEQFF | TRBD2 | TRBV5-1 | . | TRBJ2-1
TGTGCCAGCAGCCAATGGGGCCGGGAGACCCAGTACTTC | CASSQWGRETQYF | . | TRBV14 | once | TRBJ2-5
TGTGCCAGCAGTTCCCTAGCGGCCTACGAGCAGTACTTC | CASSSLAAYEQYF | TRBD2 | TRBV11-1 | . | TRBJ2-7
TGTGCCAGCAGCCCCCAGGGTTTGGGGTTGATTAATGAAAAACTGTTTTTT | CASSPQGLGLINEKLFF | . | TRBV7-9 | . | TRBJ1-4
TGCGCCAGCAGTGAAGGTGGTAGCGGGAGGCCCGAGAACACCGGGGAGCTGTTTTTT | CASSEGGSGRPENTGELFF | TRBD2 | TRBV10-1 | . | TRBJ2-2
TGTGCCAGCAGCGTAACAGGGGGGTTTTACAATGAGCAGTTCTTC | CASSVTGGFYNEQFF | TRBD1 | TRBV9 | . | TRBJ2-1
TGTGCCAGCAGTTTGTTAGGGACCCTAGAGACCCAGTACTTC | CASSLLGTLETQYF | . | TRBV27 | . | TRBJ2-5
TGTGCCAGCAGCCCCGGGGGGAGCTCCTACAATGAGCAGTTCTTC | CASSPGGSSYNEQFF | TRBD2 | TRBV7-2 | . | TRBJ2-1
TGCGCCAGCAGCCATCCACCTCCAGGGTCACCCCTCCACTTT | CASSHPPPGSPLHF | . | TRBV4-3 | . | TRBJ1-6
TGTGCCAGTAGTATAGGATCCCTAAGAACAGATACGCAGTATTTT | CASSIGSLRTDTQYF | . | TRBV19 | . | TRBJ2-3
TGTGCCAGCAGCTTAGGGGGACAGCGAAATGAAAAACTGTTTTTT | CASSLGGQRNEKLFF | TRBD1 | TRBV13 | . | TRBJ1-4
TGTGCCAGCAGCTTGGAGGGCGACTATGGCTACACCTTC | CASSLEGDYGYTF | . | TRBV5-4 | . | TRBJ1-2
TGTGCCAGCAGTTACGGACCCAACAATGAGCAGTTCTTC | CASSYGPNNEQFF | . | TRBV6-5 | . | TRBJ2-1
TGTGCCAGCAGTCCTGGGGGGGGCCGAGGGGCTTTCTTT | CASSPGGGRGAFF | . | TRBV7-8 | . | TRBJ1-1
TGTGCCAGCAGCCAATCCGCGACAGATACGCAGTATTTT | CASSQSATDTQYF | . | TRBV16 | . | TRBJ2-3
TGCGCCAGCAGCCAAGAAGGGACCGGAAACACTGAAGCTTTCTTT | CASSQEGTGNTEAFF | . | TRBV4-1 | . | TRBJ1-1
TGCAGTGCTAGAACAGGGGTCGAGCAGTACTTC | CSARTGVEQYF | TRBD1 | TRBV20-1 | . | TRBJ2-7